This TCR beta chain originates from a study of T cells expressing NK-cell markers. Turning to the study itself: In sorted CD3+CD56+NKG2C+, CD3+CD56+NKG2C- and CD3+CD56-NKG2C+ T cells, TCR beta repertoires were obtained.

No DNA is given; TCRdb re-called the 5' RACE reads and lists each CDR3 protein once. This repertoire includes about 170,000 distinct CDR3 sequences. This clonotype was sampled from a man aged 18-75 years in good health. Sequencing was done on a sample of blood T cells: a sorted CD56 or NKG2C T cell subset, CD4+ or CD8+ T cells, or bulk PBMC T cells (not recorded which).

The CDR3 loop is CASSSQDSPYEQYF. This chain connects TRBV11-2 to TRBJ2-7; TCRdb gives TRBD1 as the D gene, but with no DNA this cannot be confirmed. CDR3 length: 14 amino acids. The germline V gene has CDR1 SGHAT and CDR2 FQNNGV.